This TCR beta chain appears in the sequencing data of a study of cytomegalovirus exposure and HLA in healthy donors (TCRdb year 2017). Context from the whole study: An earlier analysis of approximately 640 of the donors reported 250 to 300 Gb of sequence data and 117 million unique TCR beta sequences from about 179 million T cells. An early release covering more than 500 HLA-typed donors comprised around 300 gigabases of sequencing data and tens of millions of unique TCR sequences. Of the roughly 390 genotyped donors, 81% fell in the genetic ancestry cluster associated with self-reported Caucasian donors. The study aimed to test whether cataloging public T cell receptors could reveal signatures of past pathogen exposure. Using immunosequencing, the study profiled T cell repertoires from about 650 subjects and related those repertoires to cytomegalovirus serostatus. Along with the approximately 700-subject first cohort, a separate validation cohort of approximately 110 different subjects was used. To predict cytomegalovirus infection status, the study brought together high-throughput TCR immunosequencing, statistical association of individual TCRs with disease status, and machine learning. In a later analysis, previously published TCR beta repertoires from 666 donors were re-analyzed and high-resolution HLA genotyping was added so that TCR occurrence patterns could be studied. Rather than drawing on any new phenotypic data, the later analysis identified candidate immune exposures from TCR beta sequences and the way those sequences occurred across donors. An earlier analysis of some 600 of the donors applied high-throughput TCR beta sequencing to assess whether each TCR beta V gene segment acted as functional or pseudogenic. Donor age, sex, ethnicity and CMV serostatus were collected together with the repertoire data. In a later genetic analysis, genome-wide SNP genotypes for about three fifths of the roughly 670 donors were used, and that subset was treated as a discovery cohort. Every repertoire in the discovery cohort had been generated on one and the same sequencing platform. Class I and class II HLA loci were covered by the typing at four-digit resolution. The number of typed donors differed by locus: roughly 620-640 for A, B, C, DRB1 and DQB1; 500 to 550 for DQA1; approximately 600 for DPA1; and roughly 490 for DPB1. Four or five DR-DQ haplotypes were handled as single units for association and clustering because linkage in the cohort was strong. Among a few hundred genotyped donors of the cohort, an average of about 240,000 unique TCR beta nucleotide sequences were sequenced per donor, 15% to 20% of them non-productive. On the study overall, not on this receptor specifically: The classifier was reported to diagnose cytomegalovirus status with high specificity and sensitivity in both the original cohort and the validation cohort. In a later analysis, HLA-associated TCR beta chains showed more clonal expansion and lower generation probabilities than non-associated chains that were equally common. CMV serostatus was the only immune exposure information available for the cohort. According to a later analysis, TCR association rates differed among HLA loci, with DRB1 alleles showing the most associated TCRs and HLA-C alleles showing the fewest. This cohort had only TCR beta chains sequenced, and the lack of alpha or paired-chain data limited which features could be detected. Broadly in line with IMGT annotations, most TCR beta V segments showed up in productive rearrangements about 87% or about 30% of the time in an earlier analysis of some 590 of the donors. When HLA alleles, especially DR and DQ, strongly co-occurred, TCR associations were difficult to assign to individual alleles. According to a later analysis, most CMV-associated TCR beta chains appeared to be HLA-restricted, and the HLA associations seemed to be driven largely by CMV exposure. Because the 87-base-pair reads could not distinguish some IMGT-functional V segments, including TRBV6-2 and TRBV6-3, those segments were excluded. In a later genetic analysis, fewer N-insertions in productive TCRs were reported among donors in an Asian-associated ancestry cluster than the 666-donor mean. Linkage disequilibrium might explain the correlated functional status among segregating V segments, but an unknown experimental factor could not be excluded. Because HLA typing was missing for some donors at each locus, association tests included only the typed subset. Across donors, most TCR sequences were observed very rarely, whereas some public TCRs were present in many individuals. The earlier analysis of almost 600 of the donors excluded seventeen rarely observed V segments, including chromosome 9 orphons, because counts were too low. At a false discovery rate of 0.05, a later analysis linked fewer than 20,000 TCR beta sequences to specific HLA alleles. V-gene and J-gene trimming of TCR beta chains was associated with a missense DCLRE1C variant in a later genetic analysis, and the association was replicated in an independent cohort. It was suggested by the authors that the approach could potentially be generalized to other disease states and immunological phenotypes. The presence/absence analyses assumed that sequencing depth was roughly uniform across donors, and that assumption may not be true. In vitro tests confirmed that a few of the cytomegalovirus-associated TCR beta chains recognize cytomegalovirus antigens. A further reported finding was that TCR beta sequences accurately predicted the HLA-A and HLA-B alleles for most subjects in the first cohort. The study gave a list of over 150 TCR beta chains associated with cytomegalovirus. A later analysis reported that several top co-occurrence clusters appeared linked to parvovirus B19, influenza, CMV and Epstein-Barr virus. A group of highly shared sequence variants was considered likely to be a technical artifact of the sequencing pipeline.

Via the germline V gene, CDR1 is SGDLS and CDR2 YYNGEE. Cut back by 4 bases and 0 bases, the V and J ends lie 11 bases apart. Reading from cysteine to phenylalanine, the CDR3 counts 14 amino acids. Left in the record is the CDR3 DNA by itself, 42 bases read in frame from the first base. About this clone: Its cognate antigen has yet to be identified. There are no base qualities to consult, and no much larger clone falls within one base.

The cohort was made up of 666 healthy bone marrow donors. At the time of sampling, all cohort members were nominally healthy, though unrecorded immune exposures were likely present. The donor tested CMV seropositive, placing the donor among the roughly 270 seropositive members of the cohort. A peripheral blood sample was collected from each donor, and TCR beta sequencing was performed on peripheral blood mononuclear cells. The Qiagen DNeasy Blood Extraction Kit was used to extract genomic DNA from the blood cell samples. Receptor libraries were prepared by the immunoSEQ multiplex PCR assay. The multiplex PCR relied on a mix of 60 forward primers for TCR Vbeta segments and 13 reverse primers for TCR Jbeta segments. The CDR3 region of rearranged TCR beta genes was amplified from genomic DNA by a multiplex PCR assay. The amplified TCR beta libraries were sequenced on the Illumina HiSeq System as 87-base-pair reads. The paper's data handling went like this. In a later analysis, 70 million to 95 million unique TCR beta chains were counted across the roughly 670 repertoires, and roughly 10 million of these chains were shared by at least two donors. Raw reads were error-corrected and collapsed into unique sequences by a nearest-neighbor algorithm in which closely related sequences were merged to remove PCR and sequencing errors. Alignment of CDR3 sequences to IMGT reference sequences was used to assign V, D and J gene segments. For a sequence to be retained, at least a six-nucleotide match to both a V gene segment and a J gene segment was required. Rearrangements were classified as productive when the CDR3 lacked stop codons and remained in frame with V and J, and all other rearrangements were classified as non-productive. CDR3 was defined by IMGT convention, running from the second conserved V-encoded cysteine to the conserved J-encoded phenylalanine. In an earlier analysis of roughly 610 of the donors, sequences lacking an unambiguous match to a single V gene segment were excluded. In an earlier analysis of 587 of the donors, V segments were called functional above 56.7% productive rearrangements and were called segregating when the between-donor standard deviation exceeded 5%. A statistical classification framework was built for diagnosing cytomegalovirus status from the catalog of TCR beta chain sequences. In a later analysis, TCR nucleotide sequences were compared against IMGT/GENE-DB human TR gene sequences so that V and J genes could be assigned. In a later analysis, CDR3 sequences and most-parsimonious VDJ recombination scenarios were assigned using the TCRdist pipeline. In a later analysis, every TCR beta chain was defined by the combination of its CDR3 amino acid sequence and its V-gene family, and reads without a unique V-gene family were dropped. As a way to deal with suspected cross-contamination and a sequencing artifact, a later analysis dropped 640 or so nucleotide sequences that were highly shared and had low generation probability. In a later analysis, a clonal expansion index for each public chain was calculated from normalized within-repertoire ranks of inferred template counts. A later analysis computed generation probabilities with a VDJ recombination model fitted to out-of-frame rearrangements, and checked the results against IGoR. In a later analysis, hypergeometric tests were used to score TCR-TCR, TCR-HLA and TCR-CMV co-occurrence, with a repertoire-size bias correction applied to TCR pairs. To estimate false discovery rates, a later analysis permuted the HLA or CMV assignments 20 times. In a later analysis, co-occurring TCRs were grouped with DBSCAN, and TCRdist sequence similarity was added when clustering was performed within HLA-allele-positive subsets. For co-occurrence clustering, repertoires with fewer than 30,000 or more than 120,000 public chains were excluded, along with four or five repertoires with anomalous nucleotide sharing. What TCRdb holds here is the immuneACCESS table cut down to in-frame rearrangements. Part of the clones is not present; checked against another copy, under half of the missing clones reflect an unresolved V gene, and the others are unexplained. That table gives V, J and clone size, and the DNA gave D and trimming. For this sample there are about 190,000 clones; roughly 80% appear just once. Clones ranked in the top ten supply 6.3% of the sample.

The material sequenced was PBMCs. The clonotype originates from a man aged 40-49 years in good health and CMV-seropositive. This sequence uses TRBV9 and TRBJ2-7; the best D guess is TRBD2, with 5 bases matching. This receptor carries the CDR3 CASSRDQLSYEQYF. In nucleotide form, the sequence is TGTGCCAGCAGCCGGGATCAACTCTCCTACGAGCAGTACTTC.